The clone carrying this TCR beta chain was recorded many times. Its matching antigen is unknown. Looked up from germline, CDR1 is MNHEY and CDR2 is SVGAGI. J was trimmed by 5 bases and V by 5 bases; bases with no gene match: 5. This CDR3 comprises 15 residues. This sample is part of a study of T cells after yellow fever vaccination. Notes on the study in general: There was a small share of clonotypes that showed up in both the CD4 and CD8 compartments. Abundant bulk-derived clonotypes could contaminate FACS-sorted repertoires.

Each CDR3 protein is one row after TCRdb ran MiXCR on the 5' RACE reads. Among 200,000 to 300,000 distinct CDR3 sequences listed, about 3.5% were seen once. The chain joins TRBV6-5 to TRBJ2-2; 10 positions agree with TRBD2. Here the sequenced sample was PBMCs, taken 15 days after the yellow fever booster vaccination. The sequence was obtained from a man aged 18 to 35 who received the YFV17D yellow fever vaccine. CDR3 amino acids: CASSIAGGPTGELFF. CDR3 DNA sequence: TGTGCCAGCAGTATAGCGGGGGGTCCAACCGGGGAGCTGTTTTTT.